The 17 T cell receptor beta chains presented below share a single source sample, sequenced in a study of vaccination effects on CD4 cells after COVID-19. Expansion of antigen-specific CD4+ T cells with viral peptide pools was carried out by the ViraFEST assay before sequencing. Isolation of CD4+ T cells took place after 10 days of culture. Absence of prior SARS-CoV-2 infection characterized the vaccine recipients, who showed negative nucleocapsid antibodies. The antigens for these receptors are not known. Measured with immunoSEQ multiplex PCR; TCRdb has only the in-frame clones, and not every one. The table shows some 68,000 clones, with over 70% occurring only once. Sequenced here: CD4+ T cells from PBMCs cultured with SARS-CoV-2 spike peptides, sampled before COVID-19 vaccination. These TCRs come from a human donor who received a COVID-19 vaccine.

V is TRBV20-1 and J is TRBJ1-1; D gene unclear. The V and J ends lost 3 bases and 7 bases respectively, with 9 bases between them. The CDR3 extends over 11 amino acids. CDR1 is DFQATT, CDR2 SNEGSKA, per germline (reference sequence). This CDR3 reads CSASGSNEAFF. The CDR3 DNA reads TGCAGTGCTAGTGGTTCCAATGAAGCTTTCTTT.

For the CDR3, the DNA is TGTGCCAGCAGCCTTGACCGATTCACCATCAATGAGCAGTTCTTC. This gives the protein CASSLDRFTINEQFF. V gene TRBV5-6 combines with J gene TRBJ2-1; D is unclear. V lost 4 bases, J lost 6 bases, and 17 bases lay in between. Germline loops: CDR1 SGHDT, CDR2 YYEEEE. The CDR3 runs 15 residues.

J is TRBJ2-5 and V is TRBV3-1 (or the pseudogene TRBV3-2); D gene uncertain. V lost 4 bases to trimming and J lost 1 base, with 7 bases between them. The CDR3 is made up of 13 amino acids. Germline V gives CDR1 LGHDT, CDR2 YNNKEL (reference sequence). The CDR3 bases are TGTGCCAGCAGCCTGAGCAGCCAAGAGACCCAGTACTTC. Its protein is CASSLSSQETQYF.

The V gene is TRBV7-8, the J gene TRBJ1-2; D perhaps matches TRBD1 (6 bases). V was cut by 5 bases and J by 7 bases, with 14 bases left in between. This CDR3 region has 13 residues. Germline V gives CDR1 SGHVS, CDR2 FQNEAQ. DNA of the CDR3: TGTGCCAGCAGCGCAGTCCGGGACACTGGCTACACCTTC. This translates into CASSAVRDTGYTF.

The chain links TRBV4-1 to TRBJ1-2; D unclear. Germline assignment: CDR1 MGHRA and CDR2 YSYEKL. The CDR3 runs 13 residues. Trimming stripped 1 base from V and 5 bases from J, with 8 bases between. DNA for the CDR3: TGCGCCAGCAGCCAAGTGGCGGGGTATGGCTACACCTTC. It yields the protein CASSQVAGYGYTF.

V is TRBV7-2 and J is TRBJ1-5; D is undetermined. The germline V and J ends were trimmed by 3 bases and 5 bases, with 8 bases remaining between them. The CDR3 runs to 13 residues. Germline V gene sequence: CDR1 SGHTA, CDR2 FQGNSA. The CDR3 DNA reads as TGTGCCAGCAGCTTCAGGATTGATCAGCCCCAGCATTTT. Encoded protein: CASSFRIDQPQHF.

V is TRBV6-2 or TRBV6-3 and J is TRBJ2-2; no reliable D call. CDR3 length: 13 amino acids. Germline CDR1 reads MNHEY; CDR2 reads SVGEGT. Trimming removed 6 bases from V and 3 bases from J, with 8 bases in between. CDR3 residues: CASSLGYTGELFF. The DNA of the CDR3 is TGTGCCAGCAGCCTTGGCTACACCGGGGAGCTGTTTTTT.

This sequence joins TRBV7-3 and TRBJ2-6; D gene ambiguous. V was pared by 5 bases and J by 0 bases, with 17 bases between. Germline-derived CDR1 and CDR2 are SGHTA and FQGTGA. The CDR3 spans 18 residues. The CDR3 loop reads CASSPVIGLSSGANVLTF. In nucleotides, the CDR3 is TGTGCCAGCAGCCCCGTGATAGGCTTAAGCTCTGGGGCCAACGTCCTGACTTTC.

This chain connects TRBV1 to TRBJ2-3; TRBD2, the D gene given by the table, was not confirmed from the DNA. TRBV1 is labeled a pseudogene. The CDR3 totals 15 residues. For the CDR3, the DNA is TGCACCAGCAGCCACCGGGACTACCGTACAGATACGCAGTATTTT. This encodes CTSSHRDYRTDTQYF.

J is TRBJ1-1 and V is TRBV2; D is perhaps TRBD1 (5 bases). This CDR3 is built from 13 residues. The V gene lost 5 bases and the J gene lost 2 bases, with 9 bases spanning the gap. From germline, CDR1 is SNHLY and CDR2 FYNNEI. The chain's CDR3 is CASSLQGNTEAFF. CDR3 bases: TGTGCCAGCAGTCTTCAGGGAAACACTGAAGCTTTCTTT.

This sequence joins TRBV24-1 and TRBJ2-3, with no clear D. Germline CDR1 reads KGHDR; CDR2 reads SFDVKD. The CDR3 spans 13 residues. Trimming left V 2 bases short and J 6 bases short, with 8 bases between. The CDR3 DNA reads TGTGCCACCAGTGATTCCCTAGATGATACGCAGTATTTT. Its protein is CATSDSLDDTQYF.

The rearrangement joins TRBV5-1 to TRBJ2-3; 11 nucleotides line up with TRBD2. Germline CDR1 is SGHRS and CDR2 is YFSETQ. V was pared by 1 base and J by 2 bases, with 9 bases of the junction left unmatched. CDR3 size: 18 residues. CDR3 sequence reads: CASSLLPTSGVDTDTQYF. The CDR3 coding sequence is TGCGCCAGCAGCTTGCTACCGACTAGCGGGGTAGACACAGATACGCAGTATTTT.

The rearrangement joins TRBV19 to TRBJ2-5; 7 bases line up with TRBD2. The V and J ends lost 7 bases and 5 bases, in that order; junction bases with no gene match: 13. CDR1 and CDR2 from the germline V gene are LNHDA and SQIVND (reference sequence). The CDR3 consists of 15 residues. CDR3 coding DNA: TGTGCCAGTACCAATCTGGGGTCGCGGGGGGAGACCCAGTACTTC. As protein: CASTNLGSRGETQYF.

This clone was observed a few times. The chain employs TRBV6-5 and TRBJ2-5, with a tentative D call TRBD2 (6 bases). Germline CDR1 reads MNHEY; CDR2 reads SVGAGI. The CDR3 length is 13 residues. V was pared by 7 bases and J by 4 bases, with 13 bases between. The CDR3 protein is CASKFQGGETQYF. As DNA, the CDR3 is TGTGCCAGCAAGTTCCAGGGAGGAGAGACCCAGTACTTC.

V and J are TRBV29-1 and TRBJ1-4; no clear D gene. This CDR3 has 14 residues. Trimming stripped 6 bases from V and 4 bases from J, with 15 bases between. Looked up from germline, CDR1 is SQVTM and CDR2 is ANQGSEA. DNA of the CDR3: TGCAGCGTCCCGTTCCCGCCGGGTAATGAAAAACTGTTTTTT. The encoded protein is CSVPFPPGNEKLFF.

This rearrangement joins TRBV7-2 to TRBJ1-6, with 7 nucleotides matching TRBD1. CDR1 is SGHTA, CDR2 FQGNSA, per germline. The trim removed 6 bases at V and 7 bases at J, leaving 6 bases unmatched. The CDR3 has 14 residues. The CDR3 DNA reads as TGTGCCAGCAGACCAACAGGGGTCAATTCACCCCTCCACTTT. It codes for CASRPTGVNSPLHF.

Written as DNA, the CDR3 is TGTGCCAGCGCCTCACGGGGGGGCATTGAGACCCAGTACTTC. Translating gives CASASRGGIETQYF. V gene TRBV9 combines with J gene TRBJ2-5; TRBD2 agrees at 8 bases. The CDR3 length is 14 residues. Germline values: CDR1 SGDLS, CDR2 YYNGEE. The V gene end was trimmed by 7 bases and the J gene end by 5 bases; junction bases not matched to a gene: 10.